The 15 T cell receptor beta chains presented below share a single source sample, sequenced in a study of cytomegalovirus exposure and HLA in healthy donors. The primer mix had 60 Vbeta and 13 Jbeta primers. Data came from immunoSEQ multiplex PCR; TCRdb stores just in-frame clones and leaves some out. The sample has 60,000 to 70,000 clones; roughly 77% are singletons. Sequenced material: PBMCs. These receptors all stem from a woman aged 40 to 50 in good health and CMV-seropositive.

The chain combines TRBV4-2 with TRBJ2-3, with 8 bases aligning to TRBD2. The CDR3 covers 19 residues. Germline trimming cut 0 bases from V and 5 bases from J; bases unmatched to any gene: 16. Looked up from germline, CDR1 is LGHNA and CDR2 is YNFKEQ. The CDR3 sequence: CASSQDLGFGAGGRDTQYF. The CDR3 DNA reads TGTGCCAGCAGCCAAGATCTGGGGTTTGGGGCGGGGGGCCGAGATACGCAGTATTTT.

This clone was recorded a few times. The CDR3 coding sequence is TGTGCCAGCAGTTTAAGACAGGGGTACGAGCAGTACTTC. It yields the protein CASSLRQGYEQYF. This rearrangement joins TRBV27 to TRBJ2-7, with 8 bases identical to TRBD1. The CDR3 has 13 residues. V was pared by 2 bases and J by 4 bases, with 1 base of the junction left unmatched. Germline V CDR1 and CDR2: MNHEY, SMNVEV (reference sequence).

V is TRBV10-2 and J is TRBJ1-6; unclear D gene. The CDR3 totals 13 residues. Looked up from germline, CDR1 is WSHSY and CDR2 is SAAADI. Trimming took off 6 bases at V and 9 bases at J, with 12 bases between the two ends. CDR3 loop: CASSLPPGSPLHF. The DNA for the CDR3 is TGCGCCAGCAGCCTTCCCCCGGGTTCACCCCTCCACTTT.

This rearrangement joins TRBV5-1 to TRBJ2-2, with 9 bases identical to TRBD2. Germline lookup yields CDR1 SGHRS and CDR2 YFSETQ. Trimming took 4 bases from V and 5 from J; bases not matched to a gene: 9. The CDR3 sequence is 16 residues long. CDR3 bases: TGCGCCAGCAGCCCGGTAGCGGGGGCCACAACCGGGGAGCTGTTTTTT. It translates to CASSPVAGATTGELFF.

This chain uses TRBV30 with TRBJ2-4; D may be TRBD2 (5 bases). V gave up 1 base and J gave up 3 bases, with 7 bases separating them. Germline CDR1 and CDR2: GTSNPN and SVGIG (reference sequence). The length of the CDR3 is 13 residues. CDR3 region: CAWSESGKNIQYF. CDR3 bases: TGTGCCTGGAGTGAAAGCGGCAAAAACATTCAGTACTTC.

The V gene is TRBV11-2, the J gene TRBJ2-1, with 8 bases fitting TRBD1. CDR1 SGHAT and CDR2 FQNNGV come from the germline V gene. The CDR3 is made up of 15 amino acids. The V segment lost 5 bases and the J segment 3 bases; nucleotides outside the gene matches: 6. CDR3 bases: TGTGCCAGCAGCCGGACAGGGACGTTCTACAATGAGCAGTTCTTC. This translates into CASSRTGTFYNEQFF.

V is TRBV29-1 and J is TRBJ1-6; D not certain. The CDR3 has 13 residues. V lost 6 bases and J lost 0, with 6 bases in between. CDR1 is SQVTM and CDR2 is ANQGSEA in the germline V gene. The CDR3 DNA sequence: TGCAGCGTCTTGAGCTCCTATAATTCACCCCTCCACTTT. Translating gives CSVLSSYNSPLHF.

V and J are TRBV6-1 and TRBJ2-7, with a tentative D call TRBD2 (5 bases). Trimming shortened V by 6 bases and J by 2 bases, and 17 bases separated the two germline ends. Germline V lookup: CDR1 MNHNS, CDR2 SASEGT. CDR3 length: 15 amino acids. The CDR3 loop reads CASSVNREGPYEQYF. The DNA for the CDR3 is TGTGCCAGCAGCGTTAACCGGGAAGGGCCCTACGAGCAGTACTTC.

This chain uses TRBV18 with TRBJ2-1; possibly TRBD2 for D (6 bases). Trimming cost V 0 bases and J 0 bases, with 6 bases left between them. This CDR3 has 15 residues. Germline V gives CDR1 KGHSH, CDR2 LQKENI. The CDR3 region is CASSPPGSSYNEQFF. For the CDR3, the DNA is TGTGCCAGCTCACCACCCGGGAGCTCCTACAATGAGCAGTTCTTC.

CDR3 sequence (DNA): TGTGCCAGCAGTGAGGTCGACAGCTCCTACGAGCAGTACTTC. It specifies CASSEVDSSYEQYF. The chain links TRBV2 to TRBJ2-7; perhaps TRBD1 as D (5 bases). Germline V gives CDR1 SNHLY, CDR2 FYNNEI. V was cut by 3 bases and J by 0 bases, with 9 bases left in between. There are 14 residues in the CDR3.

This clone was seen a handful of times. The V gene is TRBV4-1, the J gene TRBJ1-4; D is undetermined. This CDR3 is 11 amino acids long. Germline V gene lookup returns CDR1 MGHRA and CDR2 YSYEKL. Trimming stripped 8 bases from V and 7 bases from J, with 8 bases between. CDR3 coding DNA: TGCGCCAGCCAGCGGGGTGAAAAACTGTTTTTT. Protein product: CASQRGEKLFF.

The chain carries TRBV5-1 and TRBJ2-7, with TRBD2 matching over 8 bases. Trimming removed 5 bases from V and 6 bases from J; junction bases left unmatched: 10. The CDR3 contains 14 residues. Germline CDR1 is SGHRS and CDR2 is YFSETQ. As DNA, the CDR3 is TGCGCCAGCAGGTCAGGCGGGGGGTTTCCCGAGCAGTACTTC. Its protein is CASRSGGGFPEQYF.

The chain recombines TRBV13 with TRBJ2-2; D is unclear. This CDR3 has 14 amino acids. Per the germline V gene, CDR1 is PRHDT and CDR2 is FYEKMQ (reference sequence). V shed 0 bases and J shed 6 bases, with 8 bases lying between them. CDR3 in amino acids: CASSLGRGAGELFF. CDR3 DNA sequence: TGTGCCAGCAGCTTAGGCCGAGGAGCCGGGGAGCTGTTTTTT.

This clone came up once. DNA of the CDR3: TGTGCCAGTAGTATAGGCGGGGGGAAGCCCCAGCATTTT. Its protein product is CASSIGGGKPQHF. The V call is TRBV19, the J call TRBJ1-5, with D possibly being TRBD1 (5 bases). V was clipped by 1 base and J by 8 bases, with 9 bases between them. Germline loops: CDR1 LNHDA, CDR2 SQIVND (reference sequence). The CDR3 totals 13 residues.

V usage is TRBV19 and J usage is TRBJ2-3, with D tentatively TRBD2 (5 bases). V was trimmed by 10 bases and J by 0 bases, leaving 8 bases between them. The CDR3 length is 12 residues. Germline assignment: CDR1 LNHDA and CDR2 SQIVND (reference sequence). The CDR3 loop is CAIRTSTDTQYF. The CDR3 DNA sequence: TGTGCCATCCGGACTAGCACAGATACGCAGTATTTT.